The rows below give T cell receptor beta chains drawn from one sample of a study of shared clonotypes between healthy human individuals. Libraries were prepared by immunoSEQ multiplex PCR; TCRdb keeps only in-frame clonotypes and omits some of them. The repertoire holds roughly 2.1 million clones, with about 92% as singletons. The sequencing sample was made of naive CD8+ T cells from PBMCs. Every receptor here comes from a man aged 18-30 years in good health. Some clones in this sample may be carry-over from other donors' samples. Both conserved end residues are trimmed from each CDR3. The order of the fields is V gene, J gene, CDR3 protein.

V: TRBV4-2; J: TRBJ1-4; CDR3: ASSQVQGQVNEKLF
V: TRBV9; J: TRBJ2-7; CDR3: ASSSGDRSYEQY
V: TRBV15; J: TRBJ2-7; CDR3: ATSARDTRTYEQY
V: TRBV10-3; J: TRBJ1-3; CDR3: AIRTPWGASGNTIY
V: TRBV30; J: TRBJ2-1; CDR3: AWKGVFNEQF
V: TRBV6-6; J: TRBJ2-7; CDR3: ASSFTGGGYEQY
V: TRBV11-2; J: TRBJ2-7; CDR3: ASSDNDRTSRVEQY
V: TRBV15; J: TRBJ2-7; CDR3: ATSRAQGYEQY
V: TRBV7-9; J: TRBJ1-1; CDR3: ASNQGHTEAF
V: TRBV7-8; J: TRBJ1-5; CDR3: ASSFSSQPQH
V: TRBV15; J: TRBJ2-1; CDR3: ATSRGVSLNNEQF
V: TRBV5-1; J: TRBJ1-1; CDR3: ASSLGPVKMGTEAF
V: TRBV6-5; J: TRBJ1-1; CDR3: ASSTPGSAEAF
V: TRBV4-2; J: TRBJ2-2; CDR3: ASSQLTESGELF
V: TRBV6-5; J: TRBJ2-5; CDR3: ASSAGLAGGETQY
V: TRBV28; J: TRBJ2-2; CDR3: ASSPLGAVNTGELF
V: TRBV28; J: TRBJ2-3; CDR3: ASSLPRELTDTQY
V: TRBV4-2; J: TRBJ2-7; CDR3: ASSPTSVPSYEQY
V: TRBV6-1; J: TRBJ2-5; CDR3: ASRADRGETQY
V: TRBV7-9; J: TRBJ2-7; CDR3: ASSFPLSLSPPYYEQY
V: TRBV5-6; J: TRBJ2-5; CDR3: ASSFGVETQY
V: TRBV4-1; J: TRBJ2-7; CDR3: ASSPRPVQPAYEQY
V: TRBV27; J: TRBJ2-2; CDR3: ASTNRDSTTGELF
V: TRBV7-8; J: TRBJ1-1; CDR3: ASSLGRAGTEAF
V: TRBV4-3; J: TRBJ2-3; CDR3: ASSQDGVRPDTQY
V: TRBV5-5; J: TRBJ2-3; CDR3: ASSRTGFTDTQY
V: TRBV4-1; J: TRBJ2-2; CDR3: ASSPRLAGGLTGELF
V: TRBV27; J: TRBJ2-7; CDR3: ASSSPLGLAEQY
V: TRBV10-3; J: TRBJ1-3; CDR3: AISEGLTDSGNTIY
V: TRBV6-5; J: TRBJ2-1; CDR3: ASSYSTYNEQF
V: TRBV28; J: TRBJ1-4; CDR3: ASSLWGGEEGKLF
V: TRBV6-5; J: TRBJ2-1; CDR3: ASSYSRTGDEQF
V: TRBV11-2; J: TRBJ2-7; CDR3: ASSSNPGQAYEQY
V: TRBV27; J: TRBJ2-1; CDR3: ASSLAFSYNEQF
V: TRBV5-1; J: TRBJ1-2; CDR3: ASSLGTGLPINYGYT
V: TRBV28; J: TRBJ2-7; CDR3: ASSLVRNSYEQY
V: TRBV7-9; J: TRBJ2-5; CDR3: ASSPEETQGQTQY
V: TRBV7-8; J: TRBJ1-2; CDR3: ASSEGGGYGYT
V: TRBV19; J: TRBJ2-3; CDR3: ARGSYRAPNKLDTQY
V: TRBV4-3; J: TRBJ2-1; CDR3: ASSHDSSSYNEQF
V: TRBV10-2; J: TRBJ2-1; CDR3: ASSDPGLAGNNEQF
V: TRBV4-1; J: TRBJ2-4; CDR3: ASSQYPYSAKNIQY
V: TRBV9; J: TRBJ2-7; CDR3: ASSAPTGAPQTGEQY
V: TRBV11-1; J: TRBJ2-1; CDR3: ASSLVSGDPYNEQF
V: TRBV9; J: TRBJ2-3; CDR3: ASSARTVGRTDTQY
V: TRBV7-9; J: TRBJ1-2; CDR3: ASSPAWATQNYGYT
V: TRBV10-2; J: TRBJ2-1; CDR3: ASRSQGNEQF
V: TRBV9; J: TRBJ2-1; CDR3: ASSVGTSHEQF
V: TRBV27; J: TRBJ2-7; CDR3: ASSLSGVYEQY
V: TRBV27; J: TRBJ2-7; CDR3: ATTTGANEQY
V: TRBV28; J: TRBJ2-7; CDR3: ASSLAGDRGREQY
V: TRBV30; J: TRBJ2-7; CDR3: AWNSGRTYEQY
V: TRBV7-3; J: TRBJ2-1; CDR3: ASSLGTSSYNEQF
V: TRBV6-5; J: TRBJ2-7; CDR3: ASSPGDEQY
V: TRBV7-9; J: TRBJ2-1; CDR3: ASSPRDTLTNEQF
V: TRBV7-8; J: TRBJ2-1; CDR3: ASSPRVAGGYNEQF
V: TRBV19; J: TRBJ2-1; CDR3: ASIRDREGLNEQF
V: TRBV5-4; J: TRBJ2-2; CDR3: ASSLSGNTGELF
V: TRBV7-9; J: TRBJ2-7; CDR3: ASRSQGGGYEQY